What follows are 6 T cell receptor beta chains derived from one specimen sequenced in a study of spatial heterogeneity in lung cancer. MiXCR, run by TCRdb on the 5' RACE reads, gives a single entry per CDR3 protein. Of about 30,000 distinct CDR3 sequences in the sample, around 6.9% were seen once. No antigen has been identified for these receptors. Study findings and constraints: Tumors with more nonsynonymous mutations had more expanded intratumoral alpha and beta TCRs.

Time point noted: sample taken at primary tumor resection. The specimen was lung tumor tissue, collected at surgery. The receptors here all came from a male donor with early-stage non-small cell lung cancer.

This clonotype is judged medium-sized. CDR3 bases: TGTGCCAGCAGCTTAGCCCAGACAGGGATGGAGACCCAGTACTTC. Encoded protein: CASSLAQTGMETQYF. The V gene is TRBV7-2, the J gene TRBJ2-5; TRBD1 matches 7 bases. Germline V CDR1 and CDR2: SGHTA, FQGNSA. This CDR3 is built from 15 residues. J gave up 5 bases and V 0 bases, and 6 bases lay outside the gene matches.

This clonotype was counted at least ten times. This sequence joins TRBV27 and TRBJ1-2, with D possibly TRBD1 on 5 matching bases. The V end lost 1 base, the J end lost 4 bases, and 10 bases lay between the germline ends. The CDR3 extends over 14 amino acids. The germline gives CDR1 MNHEY, CDR2 SMNVEV (reference sequence). CDR3 in amino acids: CASSLYPGPYGYTF. The CDR3 DNA reads as TGTGCCAGCAGTTTATACCCAGGGCCCTATGGCTACACCTTC.

This clonotype showed up many times. This sequence joins TRBV10-3 and TRBJ2-2; D could derive from TRBD1 or TRBD2 (5 bases each). Trimming took 9 bases from V and 9 from J, leaving 8 bases between them. Germline CDR1 is ENHRY and CDR2 is SYGVKD. This CDR3 spans 10 amino acids. The CDR3 nucleotides are TGTGCCATAGGGGACCGGGAGCTGTTTTTT. Translated: CAIGDRELFF.

This clonotype was recorded many times. The chain uses TRBV7-8 and TRBJ1-1, with D possibly matching TRBD1 (5 bases). The CDR3 spans 15 residues. Deletions cut 1 base from V and 1 base from J, with 10 bases between. Germline V gene data show CDR1 as SGHVS and CDR2 as FQNEAQ. CDR3 loop: CASSLVGRENTEAFF. CDR3 nucleotide sequence: TGTGCCAGCAGCTTAGTCGGCAGGGAGAACACTGAAGCTTTCTTT.

This clonotype appeared many times. The genes are TRBV11-2 and TRBJ1-6, with D uncertain. The CDR3 is 13 residues long. The V end lost 1 base, the J end lost 6 bases, and 4 bases lay between the germline ends. CDR1 is SGHAT, CDR2 FQNNGV, per germline. This chain's CDR3 is CASSLGRNSPLHF. The CDR3 region has the DNA TGTGCCAGCAGCTTAGGGCGTAATTCACCCCTCCACTTT.

V is TRBV5-4 and J is TRBJ2-7; 9 bases line up with TRBD1. CDR1 is SGHNT, CDR2 YYREEE, per germline (reference sequence). CDR3 length equals 17 residues. The junction had 11 bases not matched to a gene; V was cut back by 4 bases and J by 0 bases. CDR3 DNA: TGTGCCAGCAGCGTGGGACAGGGAGGAGTGGTCTCCTACGAGCAGTACTTC. Translation gives CASSVGQGGVVSYEQYF.